This T cell receptor (beta chain) derives from a study of PD-L1 blockade in urothelial cancer. Study-level information: Study patients had been treated with 0 to 3 previous chemotherapy regimens. The median T cell count in blood samples was 140,000 to 150,000.

Time point in this sample: peripheral blood 6 weeks after treatment start. Per-patient samples, pretreatment and on-treatment, numbered 1 to 8. Of note for this clone: Its antigen is not identified. The identical CDR3 is also encoded by other nucleotide sequences in the sample.

Sequenced by immunoSEQ multiplex PCR; TCRdb stores in-frame clones only, minus some. There are 95,000 to 130,000 clones in the sample; about 89% occur only once, and 1.5% to 2% lies in the top ten. Trimming removed 0 bases at V and 2 bases at J, with 5 bases between. The CDR3 loop spans 13 amino acids. The germline CDR1 and CDR2 sequences are SGDLS and YYNGEE. Study results and limitations: Better survival was forecast by a pretreatment blood TCR clonality below the median.

The source material was PBMCs, sampled around atezolizumab (anti-PD-L1) treatment. J is TRBJ1-2 and V is TRBV9; a weak D match, TRBD1 (5 bases). The TCR was taken from a man between 60 and 75 years old with urothelial cancer. In nucleotides, the CDR3 is TGTGCCAGCAGCGTAGGACAGAACTATGGCTACACCTTC. Amino acid sequence: CASSVGQNYGYTF.